This TCR beta chain was sequenced during a study of radiation and T cells in renal cell carcinoma (dated by TCRdb to about 2020). General notes on the study: In total, 50 to 60 samples, comprising 26 tumors and some 27 peripheral blood samples, were subjected to TCR beta sequencing. A total of about 4 million unique CDR3 nucleotide sequences, encoding 2,658,974 unique CDR3 amino acid sequences, were found across all 50 or so samples. The last blood draw happened 4 weeks after radiation, timed to coincide with nephrectomy.

A remark on this clone: Its antigen is not yet known. No quality values exist for individual bases; no much larger clone is one base distant.

The sample's time point, from its label and the paper: blood 4 weeks post-SBRT, at nephrectomy. The sample's treatment or condition, from its label and the paper: 15 Gy SBRT to primary tumor, nephrectomy 4 weeks later. Samples came from a clinical trial, in which primary renal cell carcinomas received 15 Gy stereotactic body radiation therapy followed by nephrectomy 4 weeks later. To track tumor-enriched clonotypes, serial peripheral blood was sampled from radiation-treated patients at baseline and at 2 weeks and 4 weeks after SBRT. Renal cell carcinoma with clear cell pathology was present in all patients. The QIAamp DNA Blood Mini Kit (Qiagen) was used to prepare genomic DNA for TCR sequencing. The analyses included just those samples that passed every quality control check. V has 0 bases trimmed and J has 2 bases trimmed; junction bases matching no gene number 4. From cysteine to phenylalanine, the CDR3 is 16 amino acids long. Kept here is only the CDR3 DNA, which spans 48 bases and is read in frame from base 1. According to the germline V gene, CDR1 reads MNHEY and CDR2 reads SVGAGI.

Following the manufacturer's recommendations, the immunoSEQ kit was used to generate TCR beta libraries from genomic DNA. Library preparation used a first multiplex PCR with proprietary primers, then a second PCR adding unique barcodes, with bead cleanups after each round. A kit-provided positive control reaction and a negative control reaction were included in every sample batch. The final libraries were assessed on an Agilent 4200 TapeStation D1000 ScreenTape, pooled by volume, and quantified by qPCR. Sequencing was performed on an Illumina NextSeq500 using a MidOutput 150-cycle cartridge, with 156 Read1 cycles, 15 Index1 cycles, and the kit custom primers. The pooled library was loaded at 1.0 pM, with a 20% PhiX control spiked in. The study's processing was this. Vendor-processed data were analyzed in R, with a clonotype defined as all T cells sharing the same CDR3 nucleotide sequence. For clone abundance analyses, frequencies were normalized to the 10,000 most abundant clones in each sample. Public T cell clones, which averaged fewer than five per sample, were excluded before analysis. An abundance difference of at least 32-fold between compartments was the criterion for calling clonotypes tumor-enriched or baseline blood-enriched. A beta-binomial differential abundance model was used to identify clonotypes that expanded or contracted between blood time points. Similarity between tumor and blood repertoires was quantified using the Baroni-Urbani and Buser coefficient, and groups were compared with two-tailed Wilcoxon tests in R. TCRdb took over this immuneACCESS table, retaining in-frame rearrangements with V and J assigned. Such tables are incomplete; in checked studies, under half of the missing clones stem from an unresolved V gene, and the remainder is unexplained. V, J and clone size were drawn from that table, and D and trimming were deduced from the DNA. A total of roughly 61,000 clones appear in this sample, about three quarters of them only once. More than 6.5% of the sample rests with the top ten.

Findings and caveats that apply to the study as a whole: Blood repertoire dynamics were not followed beyond 4 weeks after treatment. With a single-armed trial design, the study had no way to address how radiation dose or scheduling affects the TCR repertoire. In blood, the top tumor clonotypes increased from baseline to 2 weeks after radiation and then shrank by 4 weeks, which suggests a temporary expansion of tumor-resident clones. Because pretreatment tumor biopsies were not available, the baseline intratumoral presence of clonotypes could not be determined.

This TCR derives from a man in his 60s with renal cell carcinoma. The chain joins TRBV6-5 to TRBJ2-1, and 7 junction bases match TRBD2. Sequenced here: blood, sampled from a patient whose treatment included radiotherapy and nephrectomy. CDR3 protein: CASSYSIRGAYNEQFF. Read as DNA, the sequence is TGTGCCAGCAGTTACTCGATTCGGGGGGCCTACAATGAGCAGTTCTTC.